This T cell receptor beta chain derives from a study of blood T cell repertoires in COVID-19 (TCRdb year 2020). At the level of the whole study: Collaborator samples came from the United States, Italy and Spain and covered acute and convalescent phases of COVID-19. The material from the prospective study consisted of cDNA or gDNA derived from T cells, B-cell-depleted T cells, or PBMCs. Deeply sampled blood TCRbeta repertoires from subjects exposed to, actively infected with, or recovered from COVID-19 were included in the dataset. The repertoires were made available in a free public database intended to serve as a resource for research on the immune response to SARS-CoV-2. Samples were obtained from the ongoing ImmuneRACE study (first 160 participants) and from 950 to 1,500 subjects provided by 6 global collaborators. The sample metadata nearly always contained a de-identified subject ID, COVID-19 status, age in years and sex. HLA class I and class II types, where available, came from metadata supplied by the sample provider rather than from assay-based typing.

Per the germline V gene, MNHEY is the CDR1 and SVGEGT is the CDR2. The cysteine opens and the phenylalanine closes a CDR3 of 14 amino acids. Solely the CDR3 DNA is kept, with 42 bases framed from the first base. V ends up 6 bases short and J 9 bases short, with an unmatched junction base count of 11. General study outcomes and caveats: Clinical and demographic metadata were provided uncurated, with the amount varying by source and participant.

Samples from volunteer blood donors who had recovered from COVID-19 were contributed by a second Seattle source. Each collaborating institution followed its own protocols to collect whole blood in K2EDTA tubes. Collaborator samples were shipped for TCRbeta analysis as frozen whole blood, isolated PBMCs, or DNA extracted from either sample type. TCRbeta CDR3 regions were amplified from genomic DNA by means of the immunoSEQ Assay, a bias-controlled multiplex PCR. In the paper's pipeline: The number of nucleated cells in each sample was estimated from the amplification of reference gene primers within the assay. To quantify the absolute abundance of each unique TCRbeta CDR3 rearrangement, sequence reads were collapsed and filtered. For each sample, productive Simpson clonality was calculated by taking the square root of Simpson's diversity index across productive rearrangements. TCRdb took over this immuneACCESS table, retaining in-frame rearrangements with V and J assigned. Such tables are incomplete; in checked studies, under half of the missing clones stem from an unresolved V gene, and the remainder is unexplained. V, J and clone size derive from that table, while D and trimming were established from the DNA sequence. This sample has more than 200,000 clones in its table, and about 88% of those were observed once. The ten largest clones take up approximately 2% of the sample.

Remarks on this clone: Its target antigen remains unknown. No base qualities exist here, and no much larger clone lies one base off it.

Recombination joined TRBV6-2 or TRBV6-3 with TRBJ2-1; TRBD1 aligns with 7 central bases. Sequences were obtained from peripheral blood. This receptor was obtained from a woman aged 40 to 55 who had recovered from COVID-19. CDR3 loop: CASSSTGVRGEQFF. The bases read TGTGCCAGCAGCTCAACAGGGGTTAGGGGTGAGCAGTTCTTC.